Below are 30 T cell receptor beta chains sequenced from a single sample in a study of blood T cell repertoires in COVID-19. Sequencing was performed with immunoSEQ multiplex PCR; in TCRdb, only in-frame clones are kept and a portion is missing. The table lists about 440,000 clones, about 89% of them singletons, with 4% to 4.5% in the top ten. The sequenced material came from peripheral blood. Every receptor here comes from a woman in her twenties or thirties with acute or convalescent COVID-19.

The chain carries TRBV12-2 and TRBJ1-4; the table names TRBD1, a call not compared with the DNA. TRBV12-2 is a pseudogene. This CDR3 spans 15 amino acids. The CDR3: CASRPRQGADEKLFF. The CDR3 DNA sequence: TGTGCAAGTCGCCCAAGACAGGGGGCTGACGAAAAACTGTTTTTT.

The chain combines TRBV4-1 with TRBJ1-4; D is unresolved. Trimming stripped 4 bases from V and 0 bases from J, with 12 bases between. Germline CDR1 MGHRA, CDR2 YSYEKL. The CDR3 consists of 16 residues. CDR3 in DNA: TGCGCCAGCAGCCGAAGCGTGTTGGCAACTAATGAAAAACTGTTTTTT. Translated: CASSRSVLATNEKLFF.

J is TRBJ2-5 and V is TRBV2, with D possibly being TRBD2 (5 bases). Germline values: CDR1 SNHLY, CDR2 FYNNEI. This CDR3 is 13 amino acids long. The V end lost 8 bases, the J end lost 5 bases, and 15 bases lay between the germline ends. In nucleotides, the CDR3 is TGTGCCAGCCGAGGGAGATCAGCGGAGACCCAGTACTTC. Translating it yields CASRGRSAETQYF.

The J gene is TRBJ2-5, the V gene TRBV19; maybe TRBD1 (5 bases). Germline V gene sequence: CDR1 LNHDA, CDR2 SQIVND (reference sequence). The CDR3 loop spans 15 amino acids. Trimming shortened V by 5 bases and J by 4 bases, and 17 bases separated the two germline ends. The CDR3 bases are TGTGCCAGTAGTCCGAGGACCAGAAGGGGAGAGACCCAGTACTTC. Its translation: CASSPRTRRGETQYF.

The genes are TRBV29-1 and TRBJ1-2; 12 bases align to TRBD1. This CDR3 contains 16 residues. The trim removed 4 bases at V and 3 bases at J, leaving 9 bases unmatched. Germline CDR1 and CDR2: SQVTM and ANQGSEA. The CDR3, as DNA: TGCAGCGTTGTGGGACAGGGGGCGCGGGCGGACTATGGCTACACCTTC. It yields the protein CSVVGQGARADYGYTF.

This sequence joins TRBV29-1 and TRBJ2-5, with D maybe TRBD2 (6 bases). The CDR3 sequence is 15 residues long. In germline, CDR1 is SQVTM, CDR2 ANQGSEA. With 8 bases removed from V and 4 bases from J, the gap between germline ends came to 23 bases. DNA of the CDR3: TGCAGCACTATCGCGTGGACCGAAGCGGGAGAGACCCAGTACTTC. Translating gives CSTIAWTEAGETQYF.

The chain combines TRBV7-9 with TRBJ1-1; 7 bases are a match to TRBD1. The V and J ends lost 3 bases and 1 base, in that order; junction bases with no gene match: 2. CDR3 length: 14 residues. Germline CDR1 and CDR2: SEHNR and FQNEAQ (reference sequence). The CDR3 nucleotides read TGTGCCAGCAGCTTGTCAGGGGGGAACACTGAAGCTTTCTTT. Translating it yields CASSLSGGNTEAFF. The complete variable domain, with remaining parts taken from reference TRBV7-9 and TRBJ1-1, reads DTGVSQNPRHKITKRGQNVTFRCDPISEHNRLYWYRQTLGQGPEFLTYFQNEAQLEKSRLLSDRFSAERPKGSFSTLEIQRTEQGDSAMYLCASSLSGGNTEAFFGQGTRLTVV.

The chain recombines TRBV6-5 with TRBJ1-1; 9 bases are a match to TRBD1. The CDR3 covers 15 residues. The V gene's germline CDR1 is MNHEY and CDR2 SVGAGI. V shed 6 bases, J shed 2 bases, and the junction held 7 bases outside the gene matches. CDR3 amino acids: CASRTGGERNTEAFF. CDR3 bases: TGTGCCAGCAGGACAGGGGGGGAGAGAAACACTGAAGCTTTCTTT.

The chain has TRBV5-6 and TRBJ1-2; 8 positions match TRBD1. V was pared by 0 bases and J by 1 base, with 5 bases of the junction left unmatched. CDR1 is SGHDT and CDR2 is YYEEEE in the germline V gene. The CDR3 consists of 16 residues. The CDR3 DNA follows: TGTGCCAGCAGCTTGGCAGGACAGGGACTTAACTATGGCTACACCTTC. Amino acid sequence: CASSLAGQGLNYGYTF. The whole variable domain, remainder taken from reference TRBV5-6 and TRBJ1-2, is DAGVTQSPTHLIKTRGQQVTLRCSPKSGHDTVSWYQQALGQGPQFIFQYYEEEERQRGNFPDRFSGHQFPNYSSELNVNALLLGDSALYLCASSLAGQGLNYGYTFGSGTRLTVV.

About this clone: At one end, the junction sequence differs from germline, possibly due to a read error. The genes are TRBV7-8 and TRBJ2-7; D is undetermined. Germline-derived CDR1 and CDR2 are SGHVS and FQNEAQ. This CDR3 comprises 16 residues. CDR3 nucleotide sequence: TGTGCCAGCAGCTTAGCGCCCGGCAAATATGGAGACGAGCGGTACTTC. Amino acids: CASSLAPGKYGDERYF.

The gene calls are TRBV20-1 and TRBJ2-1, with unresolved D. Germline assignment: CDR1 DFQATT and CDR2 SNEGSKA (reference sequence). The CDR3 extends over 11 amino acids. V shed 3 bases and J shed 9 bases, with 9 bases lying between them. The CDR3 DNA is TGCAGTGCTAGGACGATAGCTGAGCAGTTCTTC. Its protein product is CSARTIAEQFF.

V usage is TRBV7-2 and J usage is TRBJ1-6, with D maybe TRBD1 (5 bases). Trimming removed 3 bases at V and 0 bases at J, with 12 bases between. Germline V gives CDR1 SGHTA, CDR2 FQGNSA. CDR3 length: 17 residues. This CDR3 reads CASSFGGGNSYNSPLHF. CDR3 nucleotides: TGTGCCAGCAGCTTTGGGGGAGGTAACTCCTATAATTCACCCCTCCACTTT. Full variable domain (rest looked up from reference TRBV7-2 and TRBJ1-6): GAGVSQSPSNKVTEKGKDVELRCDPISGHTALYWYRQSLGQGLEFLIYFQGNSAPDKSGLPSDRFSAERTGGSVSTLTIQRTQQEDSAVYLCASSFGGGNSYNSPLHFGNGTRLTVT.

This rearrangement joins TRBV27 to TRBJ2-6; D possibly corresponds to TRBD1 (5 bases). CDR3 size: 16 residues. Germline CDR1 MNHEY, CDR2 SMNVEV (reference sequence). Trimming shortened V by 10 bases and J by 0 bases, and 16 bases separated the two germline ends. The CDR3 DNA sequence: TGTGCCACCAGGGAACAGATCAGCTCTGGGGCCAACGTCCTGACTTTC. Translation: CATREQISSGANVLTF. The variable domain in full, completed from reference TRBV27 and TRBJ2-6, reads EAQVTQNPRYLITVTGKKLTVTCSQNMNHEYMSWYRQDPGLGLRQIYYSMNVEVTDKGDVPEGYKVSRKEKRNFPLILESPSPNQTSLYFCATREQISSGANVLTFGAGSRLTVL.

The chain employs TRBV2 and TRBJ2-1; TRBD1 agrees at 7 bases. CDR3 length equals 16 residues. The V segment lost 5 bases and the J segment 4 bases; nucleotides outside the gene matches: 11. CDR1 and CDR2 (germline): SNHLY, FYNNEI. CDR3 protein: CASSRTGATVYNEQFF. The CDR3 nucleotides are TGTGCCAGCAGTCGAACAGGGGCCACCGTTTACAATGAGCAGTTCTTC.

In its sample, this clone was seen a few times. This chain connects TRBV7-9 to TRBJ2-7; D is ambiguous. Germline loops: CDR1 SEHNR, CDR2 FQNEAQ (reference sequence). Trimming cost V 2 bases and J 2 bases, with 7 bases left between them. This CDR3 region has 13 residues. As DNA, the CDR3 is TGTGCCAGCAGCTTACCCCAGACCTACGAGCAGTACTTC. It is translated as CASSLPQTYEQYF.

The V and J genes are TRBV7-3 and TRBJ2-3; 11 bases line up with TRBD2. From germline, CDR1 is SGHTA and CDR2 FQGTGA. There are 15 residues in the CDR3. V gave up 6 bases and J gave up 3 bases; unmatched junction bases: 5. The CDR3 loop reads CASSPSGGITDTQYF. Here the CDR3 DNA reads TGTGCCAGCAGTCCTAGCGGGGGGATAACAGATACGCAGTATTTT.

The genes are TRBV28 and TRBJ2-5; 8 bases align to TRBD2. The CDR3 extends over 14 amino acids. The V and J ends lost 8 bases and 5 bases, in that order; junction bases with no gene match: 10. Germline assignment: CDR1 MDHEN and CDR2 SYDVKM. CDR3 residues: CASLPGGARETQYF. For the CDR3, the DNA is TGTGCCAGCCTCCCCGGGGGGGCGAGGGAGACCCAGTACTTC.

The CDR3 loop reads CATSDRPGTGGYEQFF. For the CDR3, the DNA is TGTGCCACCAGTGACCGTCCCGGGACAGGGGGCTATGAGCAGTTCTTC. This chain links TRBV24-1 with TRBJ2-1; 12 bases agree with TRBD1. CDR3 length: 16 amino acids. Germline CDR1 reads KGHDR; CDR2 reads SFDVKD. After removal of 4 bases from V and 8 bases from J, the junction contained 8 bases not matched to a gene.

The CDR3 DNA is TGTGTAAGCGGACGAAACACCATATATTTT. Protein: CVSGRNTIYF. The chain joins TRBV6-7 to TRBJ1-3; D unresolved. TRBV6-7 is an ORF, and what it does is uncertain. The CDR3 totals 10 residues.

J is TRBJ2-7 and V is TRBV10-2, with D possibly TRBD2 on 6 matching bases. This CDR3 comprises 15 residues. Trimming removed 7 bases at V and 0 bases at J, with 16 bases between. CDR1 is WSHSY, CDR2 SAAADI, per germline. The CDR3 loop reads CASKENRGSSYEQYF. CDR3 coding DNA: TGCGCCAGCAAAGAGAACCGGGGGAGCTCCTACGAGCAGTACTTC.

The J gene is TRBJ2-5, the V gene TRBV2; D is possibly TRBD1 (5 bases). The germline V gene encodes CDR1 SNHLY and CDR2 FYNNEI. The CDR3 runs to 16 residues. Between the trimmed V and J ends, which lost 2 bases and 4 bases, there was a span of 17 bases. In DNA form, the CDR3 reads TGTGCCAGCAGTGAATGGCGGCAGGGAAGAGGAGAGACCCAGTACTTC. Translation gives CASSEWRQGRGETQYF.

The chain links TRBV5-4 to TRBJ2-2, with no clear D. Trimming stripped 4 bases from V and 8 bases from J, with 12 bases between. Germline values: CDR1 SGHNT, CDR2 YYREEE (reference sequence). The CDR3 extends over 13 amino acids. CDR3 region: CASSPSTSGELFF. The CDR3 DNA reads TGTGCCAGCAGCCCTAGTACGTCGGGGGAGCTGTTTTTT.

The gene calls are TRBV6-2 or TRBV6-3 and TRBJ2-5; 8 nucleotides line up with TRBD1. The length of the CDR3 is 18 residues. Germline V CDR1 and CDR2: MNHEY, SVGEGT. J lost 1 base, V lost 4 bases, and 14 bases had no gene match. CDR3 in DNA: TGTGCCAGCAGTTTGATTCAAACCGGGACAGGATTCCAAGAGACCCAGTACTTC. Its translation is CASSLIQTGTGFQETQYF.

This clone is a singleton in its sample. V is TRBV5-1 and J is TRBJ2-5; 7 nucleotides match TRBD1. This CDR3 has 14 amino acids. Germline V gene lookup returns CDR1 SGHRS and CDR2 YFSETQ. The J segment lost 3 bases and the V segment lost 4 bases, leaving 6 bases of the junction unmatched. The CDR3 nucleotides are TGCGCCAGCAGCCCTGCGGACAGGAAAGAGACCCAGTACTTC. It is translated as CASSPADRKETQYF.

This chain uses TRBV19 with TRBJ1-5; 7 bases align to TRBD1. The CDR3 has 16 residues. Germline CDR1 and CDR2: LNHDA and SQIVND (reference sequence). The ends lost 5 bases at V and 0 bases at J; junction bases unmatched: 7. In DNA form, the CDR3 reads TGTGCCAGTAGTCCTTGGACAGGATTTAGCAATCAGCCCCAGCATTTT. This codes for CASSPWTGFSNQPQHF.

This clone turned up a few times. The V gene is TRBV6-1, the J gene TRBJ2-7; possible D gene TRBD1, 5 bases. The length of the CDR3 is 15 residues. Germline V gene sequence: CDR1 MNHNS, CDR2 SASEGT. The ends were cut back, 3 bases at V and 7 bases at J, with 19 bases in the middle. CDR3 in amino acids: CASSDQALTGPEQYF. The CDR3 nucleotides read TGTGCCAGCAGTGACCAAGCACTAACAGGCCCGGAGCAGTACTTC.

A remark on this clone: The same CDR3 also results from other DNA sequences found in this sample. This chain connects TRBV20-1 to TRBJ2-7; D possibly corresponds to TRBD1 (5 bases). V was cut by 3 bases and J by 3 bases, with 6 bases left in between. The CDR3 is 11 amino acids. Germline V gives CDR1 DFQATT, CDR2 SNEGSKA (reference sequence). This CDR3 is CSARQGYEQYF. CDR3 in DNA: TGCAGTGCTAGGCAGGGCTACGAGCAGTACTTC.

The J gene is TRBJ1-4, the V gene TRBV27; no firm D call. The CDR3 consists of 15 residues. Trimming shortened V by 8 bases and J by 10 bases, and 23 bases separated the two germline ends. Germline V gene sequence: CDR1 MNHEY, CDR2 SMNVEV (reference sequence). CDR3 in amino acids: CASPEVLGVRGKLFF. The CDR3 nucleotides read TGTGCCAGCCCGGAAGTATTGGGAGTGCGAGGAAAACTGTTTTTT. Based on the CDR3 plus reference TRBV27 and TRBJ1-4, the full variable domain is EAQVTQNPRYLITVTGKKLTVTCSQNMNHEYMSWYRQDPGLGLRQIYYSMNVEVTDKGDVPEGYKVSRKEKRNFPLILESPSPNQTSLYFCASPEVLGVRGKLFFGSGTQLSVL.

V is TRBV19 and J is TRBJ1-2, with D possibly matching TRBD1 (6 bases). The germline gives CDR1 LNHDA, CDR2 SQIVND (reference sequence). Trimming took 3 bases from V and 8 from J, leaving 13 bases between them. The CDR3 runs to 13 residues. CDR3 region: CASSIPTGGGYTF. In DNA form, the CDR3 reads TGTGCCAGTAGTATTCCGACAGGCGGGGGCTACACCTTC. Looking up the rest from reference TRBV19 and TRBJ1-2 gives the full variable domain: DGGITQSPKYLFRKEGQNVTLSCEQNLNHDAMYWYRQDPGQGLRLIYYSQIVNDFQKGDIAEGYSVSREKKESFPLTVTSAQKNPTAFYLCASSIPTGGGYTFGSGTRLTVV.

CDR3 residues: CASLIPVPLGELFF. Here the CDR3 DNA reads TGCGCCAGCCTAATCCCTGTGCCCCTAGGGGAGCTGTTTTTT. The chain carries TRBV23-1 and TRBJ2-2; no reliable D call. TRBV23-1 is sorted into the ORF group, with uncertain function. The length of the CDR3 is 14 residues. V was cut by 8 bases and J by 8 bases, with 18 bases left in between.